The clone carrying this TCR beta chain was detected only once. Its antigen is not known. Germline V lookup: CDR1 SEHNR, CDR2 FQNEAQ (reference sequence). The V gene lost 5 bases and the J gene lost 2 bases, with 7 bases spanning the gap. The CDR3 runs 13 residues. This record comes from a study of T-cell memory formation after mild COVID-19. About the study: The two donors had largely donor-specific TCR clusters.

Notes on the study in general: Shrinking CD4+ clones resided mostly in CM and EM, and CD8+ ones in EMRA.

From the 5' RACE reads, TCRdb called clonotypes with MiXCR, one entry per CDR3 protein. Of roughly 550,000 distinct CDR3 sequences listed, roughly 20% were seen once; the top ten hold roughly an eighth. The sequence was collected from an adult woman who had mild COVID-19 (a few samples of this study predate the infection). Cell type and time point are not known. The chain couples TRBV7-9 to TRBJ1-3, with D uncertain. Sequencing input: PBMCs or a T cell subset sorted from them (not recorded which). As DNA, the CDR3 is TGTGCCAGCAGCCAAAGCCCTGGAAACACCATATATTTT. Protein product: CASSQSPGNTIYF.